This TCR delta chain was captured by sequencing in a study of delta chains in infants with herpesvirus infections. On the study more broadly: Ugandan infants were followed prospectively from birth through primary CMV infection. General study findings and limits: Possibly, this public clonotype is present below detection in uninfected infants. The public clonotype appeared only at the first post-infection time point and was absent in uninfected infants. Three infants infected before 120 days plus one congenital case had the public Vdelta1 clonotype.

Comment on this clone: Its specificity is unknown.

Reverse transcription of PBMC RNA used primers specific for the gamma and delta chains. TCRdb fed the RT-PCR reads to CATT. Here the sample spans thousands of delta-chain clones, about two fifths being singletons. V was trimmed by 0 bases and J by 0 bases, leaving 17 bases between them. Germline CDR1 reads TSWWSYY; CDR2 reads QGS. The CDR3 extends over 18 amino acids. The sample here was peripheral blood, taken at time point 4 of longitudinal follow-up. This sequence joins TRDV1 and TRDJ1; tentative D call: TRDD3 (5 bases). The origin of this receptor is a human donor who was a Ugandan infant, either HIV-exposed or HIV-unexposed (not recorded which). The CDR3 here is CALGELTRPGNYTDKLIF. DNA for the CDR3: TGTGCTCTTGGGGAACTAACCCGTCCTGGGAACTACACCGATAAACTCATCTTT.